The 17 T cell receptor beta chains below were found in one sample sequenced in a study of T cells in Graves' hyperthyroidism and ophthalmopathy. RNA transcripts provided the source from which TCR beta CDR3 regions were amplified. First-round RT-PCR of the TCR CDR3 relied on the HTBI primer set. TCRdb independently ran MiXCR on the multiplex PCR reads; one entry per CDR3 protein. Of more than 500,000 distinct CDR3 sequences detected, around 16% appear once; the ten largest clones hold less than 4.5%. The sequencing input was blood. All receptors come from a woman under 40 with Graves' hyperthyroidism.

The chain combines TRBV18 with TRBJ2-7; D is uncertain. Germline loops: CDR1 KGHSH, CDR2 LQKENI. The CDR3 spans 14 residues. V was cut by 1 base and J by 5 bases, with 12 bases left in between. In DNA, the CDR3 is TGTGCCAGCTCACCACGAGCAATTATGGACGAGCAGTACTTC. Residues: CASSPRAIMDEQYF.

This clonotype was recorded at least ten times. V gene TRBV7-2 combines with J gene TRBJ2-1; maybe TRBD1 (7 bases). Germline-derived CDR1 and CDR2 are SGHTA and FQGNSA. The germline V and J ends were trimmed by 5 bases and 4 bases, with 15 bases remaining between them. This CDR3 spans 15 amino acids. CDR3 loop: CASSPHRGGYNEQFF. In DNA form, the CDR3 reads TGTGCCAGCAGCCCGCACAGGGGAGGATACAATGAGCAGTTCTTC.

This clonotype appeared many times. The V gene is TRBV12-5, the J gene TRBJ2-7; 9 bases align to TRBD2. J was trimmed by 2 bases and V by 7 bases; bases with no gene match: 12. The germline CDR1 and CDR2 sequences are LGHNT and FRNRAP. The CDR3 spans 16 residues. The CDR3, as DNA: TGTGCTAGTGCTCAGACCGGGGCGGGAGGGCCCTACGAGCAGTACTTC. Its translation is CASAQTGAGGPYEQYF.

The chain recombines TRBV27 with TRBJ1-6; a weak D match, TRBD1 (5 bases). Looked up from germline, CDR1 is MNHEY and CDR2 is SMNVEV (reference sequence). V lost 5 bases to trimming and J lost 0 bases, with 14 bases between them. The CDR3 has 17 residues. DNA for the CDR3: TGTGCCAGCAGTCTCAGGGCTTTCAGCTCCTATAATTCACCCCTCCACTTT. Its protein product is CASSLRAFSSYNSPLHF.

The CDR3 DNA sequence: TGTGCCAGCAGCCAAGACTCAAGGGGGCCGTACCAAGAGACCCAGTACTTC. Translated: CASSQDSRGPYQETQYF. The chain combines TRBV14 with TRBJ2-5, with TRBD1 matching over 7 bases. Germline assignment: CDR1 SGHDN and CDR2 FVKESK. V gave up 0 bases and J gave up 0 bases; unmatched junction bases: 7. CDR3 length: 17 amino acids.

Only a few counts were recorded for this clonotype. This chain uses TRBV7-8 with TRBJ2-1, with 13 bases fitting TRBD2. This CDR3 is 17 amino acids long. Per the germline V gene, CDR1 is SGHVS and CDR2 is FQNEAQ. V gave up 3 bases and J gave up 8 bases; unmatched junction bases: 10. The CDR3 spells CASSLSRLAGGSHEQFF. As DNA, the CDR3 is TGTGCCAGCAGCTTGAGTCGACTAGCGGGAGGTTCCCATGAGCAGTTCTTC.

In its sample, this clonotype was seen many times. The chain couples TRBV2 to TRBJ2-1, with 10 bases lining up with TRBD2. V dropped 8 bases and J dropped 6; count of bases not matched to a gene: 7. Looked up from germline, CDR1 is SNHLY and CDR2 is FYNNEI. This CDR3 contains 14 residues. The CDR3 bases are TGTGCCAGCGTTGTAGCGGGAGGCCGCAATGAGCAGTTCTTC. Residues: CASVVAGGRNEQFF.

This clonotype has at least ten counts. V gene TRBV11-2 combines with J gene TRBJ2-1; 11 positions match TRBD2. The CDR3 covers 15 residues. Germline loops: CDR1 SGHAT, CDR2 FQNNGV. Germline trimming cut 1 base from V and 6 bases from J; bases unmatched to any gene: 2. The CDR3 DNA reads TGTGCCAGCAGCTTAGTAGCGGGAGGGCCCAATGAGCAGTTCTTC. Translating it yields CASSLVAGGPNEQFF.

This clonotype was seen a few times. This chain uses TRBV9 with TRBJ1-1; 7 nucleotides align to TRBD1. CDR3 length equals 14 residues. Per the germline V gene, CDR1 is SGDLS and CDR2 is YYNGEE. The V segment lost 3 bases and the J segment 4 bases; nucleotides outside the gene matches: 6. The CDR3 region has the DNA TGTGCCAGCAGCGACAGGGGTCGGAGCACTGAAGCTTTCTTT. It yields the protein CASSDRGRSTEAFF.

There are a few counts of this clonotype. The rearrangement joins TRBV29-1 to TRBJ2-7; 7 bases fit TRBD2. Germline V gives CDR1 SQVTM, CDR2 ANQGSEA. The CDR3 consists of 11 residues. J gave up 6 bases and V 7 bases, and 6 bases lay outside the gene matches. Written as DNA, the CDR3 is TGCAGCGGCCGTACGGGGGGCGAGCAGTACTTC. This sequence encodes CSGRTGGEQYF.

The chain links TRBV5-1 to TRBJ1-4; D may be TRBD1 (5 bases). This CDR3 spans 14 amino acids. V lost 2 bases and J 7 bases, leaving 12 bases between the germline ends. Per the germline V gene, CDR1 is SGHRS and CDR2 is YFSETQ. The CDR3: CASSFRGGGEKLFF. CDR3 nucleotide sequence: TGCGCCAGCAGCTTTAGGGGAGGAGGTGAAAAACTGTTTTTT.

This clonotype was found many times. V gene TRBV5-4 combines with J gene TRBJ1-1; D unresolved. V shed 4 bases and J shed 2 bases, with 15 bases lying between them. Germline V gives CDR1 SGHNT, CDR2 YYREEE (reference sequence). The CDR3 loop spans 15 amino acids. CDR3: CASSRAPGTNTEAFF. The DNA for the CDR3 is TGTGCCAGCAGCCGGGCCCCTGGCACAAACACTGAAGCTTTCTTT.

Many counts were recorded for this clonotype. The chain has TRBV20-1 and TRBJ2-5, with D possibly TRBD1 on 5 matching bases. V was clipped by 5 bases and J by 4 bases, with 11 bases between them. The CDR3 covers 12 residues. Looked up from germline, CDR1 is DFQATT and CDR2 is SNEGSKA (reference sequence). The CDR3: CSAVQGRETQYF. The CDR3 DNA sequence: TGCAGTGCTGTGCAGGGCAGAGAGACCCAGTACTTC.

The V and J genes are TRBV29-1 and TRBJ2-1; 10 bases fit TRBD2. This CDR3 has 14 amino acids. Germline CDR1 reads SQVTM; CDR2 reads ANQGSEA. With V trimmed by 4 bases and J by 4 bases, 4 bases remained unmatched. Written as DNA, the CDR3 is TGCAGCGTTGTAACTAGCGGGAAGTACAATGAGCAGTTCTTC. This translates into CSVVTSGKYNEQFF.

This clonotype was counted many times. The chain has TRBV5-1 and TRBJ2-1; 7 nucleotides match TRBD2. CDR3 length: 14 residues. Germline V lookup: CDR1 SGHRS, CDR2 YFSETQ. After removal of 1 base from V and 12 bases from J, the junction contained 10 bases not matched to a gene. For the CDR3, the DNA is TGCGCCAGCAGCTTGTTATTGGAGGGGAGGGGGCAGTTCTTC. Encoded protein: CASSLLLEGRGQFF.

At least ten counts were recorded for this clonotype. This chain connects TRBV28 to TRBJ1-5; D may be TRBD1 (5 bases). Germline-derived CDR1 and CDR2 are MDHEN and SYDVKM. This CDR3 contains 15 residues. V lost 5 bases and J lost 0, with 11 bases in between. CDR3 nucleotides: TGTGCCAGCAGTCCGACAGCCATTAGCAATCAGCCCCAGCATTTT. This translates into CASSPTAISNQPQHF.

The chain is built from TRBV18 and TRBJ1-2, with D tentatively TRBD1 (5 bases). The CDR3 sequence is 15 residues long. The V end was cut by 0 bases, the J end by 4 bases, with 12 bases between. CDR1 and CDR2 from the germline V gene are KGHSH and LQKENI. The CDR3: CASSPPLAGSYGYTF. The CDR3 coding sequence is TGTGCCAGCTCACCACCGCTGGCAGGGTCCTATGGCTACACCTTC.